The subject of this entry is one T cell receptor (beta chain). This sample is part of a study of blood T cell repertoires in COVID-19. In the source study's methods: Estimates of nucleated cell counts were drawn from the amplification of reference gene primers. Repertoires were generated with immunoSEQ multiplex PCR, while TCRdb's copy carries only in-frame clones and drops some. For V, J and clone size, that table is used; D and trimming come from the DNA. The table includes 150,000 to 200,000 clones, around 81% detected once. Germline loops: CDR1 LNHDA, CDR2 SQIVND (reference sequence). This CDR3 contains 17 residues. Losses at the gene ends were 4 bases for V and 2 bases for J; bases not matched to a gene: 7.

V usage is TRBV19 and J usage is TRBJ2-1; 11 nucleotides match TRBD2. The sample consisted of peripheral blood. This clonotype was sampled from a woman older than 75 with COVID-19, enrolled during active disease. The CDR3: CASSNPLAGGPYNEQFF. CDR3 nucleotide sequence: TGTGCCAGTAGTAATCCTTTAGCGGGAGGGCCCTACAATGAGCAGTTCTTC.